This T cell receptor (beta chain) was sequenced in a study of CD8 T cells in Susac syndrome. Whole-study findings and limits: There were some 16 Susac-specific public clones in total CD8+ repertoires and a few in CD8+ TEMRA repertoires.

The germline V gene encodes CDR1 LNHDA and CDR2 SQIVND (reference sequence). This CDR3 region has 11 residues. V lost 4 bases, J lost 10 bases, and 10 bases lay in between. Patients with Susac syndrome showed fulfilment of recently defined diagnostic criteria for definite or probable disease. TEMRA cells were FACS-enriched, and CD8+ and CD4+ T cells were isolated negatively. Worth noting for this clonotype: The antigen is undetermined.

With random hexamers, roughly 0.5 to 1 ug RNA was reverse transcribed. One entry per CDR3 protein results from TCRdb running MiXCR on the immunoSEQ multiplex PCR reads. The sample lists 100,000 to 150,000 distinct CDR3 sequences; just under 95% were seen once. The material sequenced was CD8+ T cells from PBMCs. The V and J genes are TRBV19 and TRBJ1-1; D is perhaps TRBD1 (5 bases). The TCR comes from a human donor with Susac syndrome. The CDR3 nucleotides are TGTGCCAGTAGTAAGGAGGGACGAGCTTTCTTT. Translating it yields CASSKEGRAFF.